A selection of T cell receptor beta chains follows, all from one sample in a study of blood T cell repertoires in COVID-19. The assay was immunoSEQ multiplex PCR, and TCRdb's table has in-frame clones only and misses some. The table shows approximately 100,000 clones, with 85% to 95% occurring only once. Sample: peripheral blood. The source is a man aged 50-59 years with active COVID-19. CDR3s include the opening cysteine and the closing phenylalanine or tryptophan. The D gene is left open where the match is weak. Where a row states a size, it is once, few, many or the class of an expanded clone; other rows omit it.

cdr3_nt	cdr3_aa	v_call	j_call	clone_size	d_call
TGTGCCAGCAGCAAGTATGGGGGACAGGGGAGCTCCTATAATTCACCCCTCCACTTT	CASSKYGGQGSSYNSPLHF	TRBV11-2	TRBJ1-6	-	TRBD1
TGTGCCAGCAGGGCGGCGGGAGGGCCTCAGAGTGAGCAGTTCTTC	CASRAAGGPQSEQFF	TRBV25-1	TRBJ2-1	-	TRBD2
TGCGCCAGCAGTGAGAGCGGAGATCCCTACGAGCAGTACTTC	CASSESGDPYEQYF	TRBV10-1	TRBJ2-7	once	-
TGCGCCAGCAGCCGTGATACAGGGGCTGACACCGGGGAGCTGTTTTTT	CASSRDTGADTGELFF	TRBV5-1	TRBJ2-2	-	TRBD1
TGTGCCAGCAGCCAAGATCTTGAGACAACCGAGAACACCGGGGAGCTGTTTTTT	CASSQDLETTENTGELFF	TRBV3-1/TRBV3-2	TRBJ2-2	-	-
TGCGCCAGCAGCCTAGACAGGGGTGGCTCCTACGAGCAGTACTTC	CASSLDRGGSYEQYF	TRBV4-1	TRBJ2-7	-	TRBD1
TGTGCCAGCAGCGGAGGACCTCGGGTGAACACCGGGGAGCTGTTTTTT	CASSGGPRVNTGELFF	TRBV5-4	TRBJ2-2	-	-
TGTGCCACCAGGACAGGGTTGAACAACAATGAGCAGTTCTTC	CATRTGLNNNEQFF	TRBV15	TRBJ2-1	-	TRBD1
TGTGCCAGCAGTCCTCTACAGAACTCTCCAACTCCGTTCTACGAGCAGTACTTC	CASSPLQNSPTPFYEQYF	TRBV27	TRBJ2-7	-	-
TGTGCCAGCAGCCCTAGACTAGCGGGAGATGGGACAGATACGCAGTATTTT	CASSPRLAGDGTDTQYF	TRBV3-1/TRBV3-2	TRBJ2-3	-	TRBD2
TGTGCCGAGTACAGGGGAAGAGGCACTGAAGCTTTCTTT	CAEYRGRGTEAFF	TRBV30	TRBJ1-1	-	TRBD1
TGTGCCAGCAGTTACTTCAACAGGGGATCCACTGAAGCTTTCTTT	CASSYFNRGSTEAFF	TRBV6-5	TRBJ1-1	-	TRBD1
TGTGCCAGCAGCTCTCCTAGAGCGGGAGTATCCGGGGAGCTGTTTTTT	CASSSPRAGVSGELFF	TRBV7-2	TRBJ2-2	few	TRBD2
TGTGCCTGGAGTAAAGGCGGGAGGGTCGATAGTACGCAGTATTTT	CAWSKGGRVDSTQYF	TRBV30	TRBJ2-3	-	TRBD2
TGTGCCTGGAGTGAGAGCTCCTATAATTCACCCCTCCACTTT	CAWSESSYNSPLHF	TRBV30	TRBJ1-6	-	-
TGTGCCAGCAGTTTGCGGGACAGGGGAAGAGGCTACACCTTC	CASSLRDRGRGYTF	TRBV28	TRBJ1-2	-	TRBD1
TGCGCCAGCAGCTTGGGGGGGCTCACAGATACGCAGTATTTT	CASSLGGLTDTQYF	TRBV5-1	TRBJ2-3	-	-
TGTGCCAGCAGCTTAGGGGGGCCTCCCAATGAGCAGTTCTTC	CASSLGGPPNEQFF	TRBV11-2	TRBJ2-1	-	-
TGTGCCAGCAGCTTGGGGCCAGCTAATGAAAAACTGTTTTTT	CASSLGPANEKLFF	TRBV11-2	TRBJ1-4	once	-
TGTGCCAGCCGGACAGACTATAATTCACCCCTCCACTTT	CASRTDYNSPLHF	TRBV5-4	TRBJ1-6	-	-
TGTGCCAGCAGTGACCTCCGGGACATCTACAATGAGCAGTTCTTC	CASSDLRDIYNEQFF	TRBV6-1	TRBJ2-1	once	-
TGTGCCACCAGTGAACTTGAGACCCAGTACTTC	CATSELETQYF	TRBV24-1	TRBJ2-5	-	-
TGTGCCAGCAGCTTATCGGGTGGGGGGGTCAATGAGCAGTTCTTC	CASSLSGGGVNEQFF	TRBV7-9	TRBJ2-1	once	TRBD2
TGTGCCACCCAGTCCGCGGGGTGGACCCAGTACTTC	CATQSAGWTQYF	TRBV6-5	TRBJ2-5	-	-
TGTGCCAGCAGCCAAAGGAGGGACCTAGGCACAGATACGCAGTATTTT	CASSQRRDLGTDTQYF	TRBV7-8	TRBJ2-3	-	-
TGTGCCAGCACCCCCGGTCACCTCGCCGAGCAGTACTTC	CASTPGHLAEQYF	TRBV27	TRBJ2-7	-	-
TGTGCCAGCAGTTACGGACAGGGCCGGGGTCAGCCCCAGCATTTT	CASSYGQGRGQPQHF	TRBV6-5	TRBJ1-5	-	TRBD1
TGTGCCAGCAGTTTCCCAACGACAGGCCTCTCCTACAATGAGCAGTTCTTC	CASSFPTTGLSYNEQFF	TRBV27	TRBJ2-1	once	-
TGTGCCAGCAGCCAAGTCGGGTCGGCAGGGGCCGAGCAGTACTTC	CASSQVGSAGAEQYF	TRBV3-1/TRBV3-2	TRBJ2-7	-	-
TGTGCCAGCAGCCCCCTTTTTGGGACAGCTAACTACGAGCAGTACTTC	CASSPLFGTANYEQYF	TRBV7-4	TRBJ2-7	-	TRBD1
TGTGCCAGCAGTGACACCCCCGGACTAGCGGGAGCCTACGAGCAGTACTTC	CASSDTPGLAGAYEQYF	TRBV6-2/TRBV6-3	TRBJ2-7	-	TRBD2
TGTGCCAGCAGCCCCACCGGTCTGCTGACCGGGGAGCTGTTTTTT	CASSPTGLLTGELFF	TRBV27	TRBJ2-2	-	-
TGTGCCAGCAGTTGGTCAGACACCCAGGGGGGCACCATATATTTT	CASSWSDTQGGTIYF	TRBV27	TRBJ1-3	-	TRBD1
TGCAGCGTAATGACACAGTTGACCGGGGAGCTGTTTTTT	CSVMTQLTGELFF	TRBV29-1	TRBJ2-2	-	-
TGTGCCATCAGTCAGACGAACACCGGGGAGCTGTTTTTT	CAISQTNTGELFF	TRBV10-3	TRBJ2-2	-	-
TGTGCCAGCAGCAGCGGGGGTATAAAACTCGGCGAGCAGTACTTC	CASSSGGIKLGEQYF	TRBV11-2	TRBJ2-7	-	TRBD2
TGCGCCAGCGGATACGATGGGAGTAGCGGGCGGACAGATACGCAGTATTTT	CASGYDGSSGRTDTQYF	TRBV5-1	TRBJ2-3	once	TRBD2
TGTGCCAGCAGCATTTCGGACAGGGGGGGCGAGCAGTACTTC	CASSISDRGGEQYF	TRBV3-1/TRBV3-2	TRBJ2-7	-	TRBD1